This T cell receptor (beta chain) was found in a study of regulatory T cells in long-lasting Graves disease (dated by TCRdb to 2020 to 2022). Turning to the overall study: In the newly diagnosed Graves' disease group, patients had been taking antithyroid drugs for less than 3 months. Persistent Graves' disease patients were compared with newly diagnosed Graves' disease patients by peripheral blood TCR sequencing and RNA sequencing. The study was conducted in China and was registered as a clinical trial. A total of around 35 samples underwent TCR sequencing: around 13 from persistent and roughly 20 from newly diagnosed Graves' disease patients.

Preparation of the library involved multiplex PCR. This sample was sequenced with an Illumina HiSeq 4000. TCR beta libraries were built with iRepertoire HTBI primers and Arm-PCR amplification of CDR3 regions. PCR products were gel purified before sequencing. The study's own analysis went as follows. Across samples, about 63 TRBV and roughly 15 TRBJ segments were identified and used for gene usage analysis of CDR3 amino acid clonotypes. COPE and FqMerger were used to merge filtered high-quality paired reads into contigs. BLAST was used to align contigs to the IMGT TRBV, TRBD and TRBJ reference genes, and CDR3 was defined following IMGT. Any clonotype with a frequency above 0.1% was classified as a highly expanded clone. Repertoire diversity was measured by Shannon entropy, and V-J evenness by the Gini coefficient. Clonotypes shared by more than one individual were considered public. Using fastp at Q25 and MiXCR, TCRdb reprocessed the public reads and kept productive beta chains. Rows with a matching CDR3 protein are joined into one entry that keeps the most common DNA and genes. The V and J calls here are based on TCRdb, not the publication. Here the sample has over 500,000 distinct CDR3 sequences; roughly 15% occur a single time. The ten largest clones capture around 19% of the sample.

This clonotype was seen only a few times. The clone's antigen remains unknown. No much larger clonotype is one base removed from it; base qualities were not supplied. The germline V gene provides CDR1 MNHNS and CDR2 SASEGT. From the cysteine through the phenylalanine, the CDR3 covers 14 amino acids. The read is trimmed to its CDR3 DNA, 42 bases read in frame from base 1. Trimming removed 7 bases from V and 3 bases from J, leaving 13 bases between the germline ends. The time point tag for this specimen amounts to: newly diagnosed GD, antithyroid drugs for less than 3 months. RNA was extracted from PBMCs in TRIzol for both TCR sequencing and RNA sequencing. The diagnosis of Graves' disease was made according to American Thyroid Association guidelines. Patients for the study were recruited at an endocrinology department in Xi'an, China. Each patient gave about 8.1 milliliters of peripheral blood, collected in an EDTA anticoagulant tube. Ficoll Paque Plus density gradient separation was used to isolate PBMCs, and no further T cell sorting was done. An Agilent 2100 Bioanalyzer and agarose gel were used to check RNA quality, while a NanoDrop 2000 measured RNA concentration.

Points the paper makes about the study in general: The study examined only peripheral blood because the primary lesion, thyroid tissue, could not be accessed. TRBV28, TRBJ1-2 and TRBJ2-5 were preferentially used in persistent disease, while TRBV20-1 and TRBJ2-1 were favored in newly diagnosed disease. The authors acknowledged the small sample size as a limitation that may reduce accuracy. Compared with newly diagnosed patients, patients with persistent Graves' disease had lower TCR Shannon entropy and fewer highly expanded clones, which suggests clonal expansion. Only the TCR beta chain was sequenced and analyzed. More public clonotypes were shared among persistent patients (around 2,600) than among newly diagnosed patients (under 1,000).

This sample also appeared in a second study, on T cells in Graves' hyperthyroidism and ophthalmopathy. As the second study states: A patient counted as having stable Graves' hyperthyroidism if no progression to ophthalmopathy occurred over 18 months of follow-up. Hyperthyroidism patients were aged 18 to 65 years and newly diagnosed, with disease duration of less than 2 months. Patients with uncontrolled infections, other autoimmune diseases, pregnancy or lactation were excluded. Diagnoses were established on the basis of clinical symptoms, serum thyroxine and TRAb, thyroid ultrasound, and orbital computed tomography. The first round of RT-PCR for the TCR CDR3 was performed with the HTBI primer set and the Qiagen OneStep RT-PCR kit. Most expanded thyroid clonotypes (frequency above 0.001) were also found in blood, which suggests that blood repertoires may mirror thyroid immune responses. In cross-validation, a model built on a 13 V-J signature told ophthalmopathy apart from stable hyperthyroidism with about 90% sensitivity and 81% to 82% specificity, and in testing the same model reached 80%/75%. During validation, the model predicted progression to ophthalmopathy a median of around 7 months ahead of onset, with almost 71% sensitivity and 72% to 85% specificity. To identify distinguishing TCR V-J signatures, a discovery cohort of some 100 patients was used, comprising roughly 45 with Graves' ophthalmopathy and around 60 with stable Graves' hyperthyroidism. Whether ophthalmopathy could be predicted prospectively was tested in an independent validation cohort made up of fewer than 20 hyperthyroidism patients plus 17 patients who later progressed to ophthalmopathy. The 100 discovery patients were randomly divided into training and test sets at a 7:3 ratio. The study also compared thyroid tissue and blood T-cell repertoires from a handful of Graves' hyperthyroidism patients. Once sampling was done, hyperthyroidism patients were given methimazole at a starting dose of 30 mg daily, whereas ophthalmopathy patients were given high-dose intravenous methylprednisolone. The libraries were constructed in a second round of multiplex PCR and then size-selected and purified. The libraries were sequenced on an Illumina HiSeq2000 using paired-end 100 bp reads. SOAPnuke was used to process the raw data, removing reads that contained adapters or uncalled bases, had a mean Phred below 15, or lacked an exact match to the constant primer or identifier. COPE v1.2.5 was used to merge high-quality paired reads, and clonotypes were defined as unique nucleotide sequences. MiTCR v1.1 was used to align the clonotypes against IMGT TRBV, TRBD and TRBJ reference segments. The analysis was restricted to V-J combinations with a frequency above 0.0001, which together covered just over 99% of the repertoires. The TCS score was defined as the ratio of F50 (clonal expansion) to E x V (chaos), calculated using BLOSUM62-based TCRdist between CDR3 peptides within each V-J. Welch's t-statistics and random forest reduced roughly 540 V-J features to some 14, which were used in a naive Bayes classifier (R e1071). No statistical method was used to fix the sample size in advance, and group allocation was not hidden from the investigators. The paper describes TCR Vbeta CDR3 sequencing of about 140 peripheral blood samples, made up of approximately 40 ophthalmopathy patients, more than 70 hyperthyroidism patients and 17 progressor patients.

The V and J segments used are TRBV6-1 and TRBJ2-1, and possibly TRBD1, on 5 matching bases. This clonotype was sampled from a woman in her 30s with Graves disease. Donor details come from another sample of the same person, matched by shared clones. The specimen comprised peripheral blood mononuclear cells (PBMCs), sampled at new diagnosis, from a patient treated with antithyroid drugs. The CDR3 loop reads CASKGLQGYNEQFF. The sequence in DNA is TGTGCCAGCAAAGGGTTGCAGGGCTACAATGAGCAGTTCTTC.